What follows are 9 T cell receptor beta chains derived from one specimen sequenced in a study of T cell changes during pregnancy in multiple sclerosis. Some clones are missing from TCRdb's copy, which holds only in-frame ones; the method was immunoSEQ multiplex PCR. The sample yields roughly 100,000 clones, about 89% seen once. The specimen was peripheral blood, collected before pregnancy. The receptor set was obtained from a female donor with multiple sclerosis, enrolled in a pregnancy study.

The gene calls are TRBV9 and TRBJ1-3, with a possible D match to TRBD1 (5 bases). Germline V gene sequence: CDR1 SGDLS, CDR2 YYNGEE. Trimming cost V 0 bases and J 10 bases, with 14 bases left between them. The CDR3 sequence is 14 residues long. CDR3 nucleotides: TGTGCCAGCAGCGTAGTATCCGGGGGGGAGACCATATATTTT. Its translation is CASSVVSGGETIYF.

The chain couples TRBV30 to TRBJ1-2, with 7 bases identical to TRBD1. This CDR3 contains 13 residues. CDR1 is GTSNPN, CDR2 SVGIG, per germline (reference sequence). The V gene end was trimmed by 0 bases and the J gene end by 4 bases; junction bases not matched to a gene: 2. The DNA of the CDR3 is TGTGCCTGGAGTGTATACAGGGGCTATGGCTACACCTTC. This translates into CAWSVYRGYGYTF.

The chain uses TRBV7-2 and TRBJ2-3; no firm D call. This CDR3 comprises 13 residues. The germline V and J ends were trimmed by 2 bases and 3 bases, with 6 bases remaining between them. Germline CDR1 and CDR2: SGHTA and FQGNSA. The CDR3 coding sequence is TGTGCCAGCAGCTTATGGGCAACAGATACGCAGTATTTT. Residues: CASSLWATDTQYF.

This chain links TRBV6-6 with TRBJ1-1; D is ambiguous. The CDR3 is 12 residues long. The V and J ends lost 2 bases and 2 bases respectively, with 3 bases between them. CDR1 MNHNY and CDR2 SVGAGI come from the germline V gene (reference sequence). The CDR3 spells CASSYINTEAFF. The CDR3 DNA reads as TGTGCCAGCAGTTACATAAACACTGAAGCTTTCTTT.

This chain links TRBV5-1 with TRBJ2-5; TRBD1 aligns across 10 bases. In germline, CDR1 is SGHRS, CDR2 YFSETQ. V was pared by 4 bases and J by 5 bases, with 8 bases of the junction left unmatched. The length of the CDR3 is 15 residues. CDR3 region: CASSPGGTGEETQYF. CDR3 DNA sequence: TGCGCCAGCAGCCCCGGCGGGACAGGGGAGGAGACCCAGTACTTC.

Only one count was recorded for this clone. This rearrangement joins TRBV6-6 to TRBJ1-5; D is ambiguous. Germline V gene data show CDR1 as MNHNY and CDR2 as SVGAGI (reference sequence). Between the trimmed V and J ends, which lost 0 bases and 3 bases, there was a span of 9 bases. The CDR3 consists of 15 residues. The CDR3 loop is CASSYSLGLNQPQHF. The CDR3 coding sequence is TGTGCCAGCAGTTACTCACTAGGCCTCAATCAGCCCCAGCATTTT.

The V and J genes are TRBV5-5 and TRBJ1-2; D is perhaps TRBD1 (6 bases). The ends were cut back, 0 bases at V and 2 bases at J, with 11 bases in the middle. CDR1 SGHKS and CDR2 YYEKEE come from the germline V gene (reference sequence). The CDR3 extends over 15 amino acids. The CDR3 DNA reads as TGTGCCAGCAGCTTGGCTCGACAGGCCAACTATGGCTACACCTTC. This sequence encodes CASSLARQANYGYTF.

The rearrangement uses TRBV6-1 and TRBJ2-3, with 9 positions matching TRBD2. The length of the CDR3 is 17 residues. V dropped 2 bases and J dropped 6; count of bases not matched to a gene: 12. CDR1 is MNHNS and CDR2 is SASEGT in the germline V gene. The CDR3 DNA reads TGTGCCAGCAGTGAACTGGGACTAGCCCCTGCCTTGGATACGCAGTATTTT. This gives the protein CASSELGLAPALDTQYF.

The chain carries TRBV28 and TRBJ2-1, with D possibly TRBD2 on 6 matching bases. Germline CDR1 reads MDHEN; CDR2 reads SYDVKM. Trimming left V 3 bases short and J 5 bases short, with 20 bases between. The CDR3 consists of 17 residues. The CDR3 region has the DNA TGTGCCAGCAGTTTCCTGGTAGGGGCTAGCGAGAACAATGAGCAGTTCTTC. Encoded protein: CASSFLVGASENNEQFF.